This T cell receptor (beta chain) was captured by sequencing in a study of blood T cell repertoires in COVID-19. In the study's own analysis: Cell counts per sample came from amplifying reference gene primers. Method: immunoSEQ multiplex PCR; TCRdb's copy keeps in-frame clones and lacks some. The V and J calls and clone size are taken from that table; D and trimming were inferred from the DNA. The sample has about 480,000 clones, around nine tenths seen once; the top ten hold 1.5% to 2%. CDR1 and CDR2 (germline): SGHTA, FQGNSA. The V end lost 3 bases, the J end lost 4 bases, and 9 bases lay between the germline ends. The CDR3 has 13 amino acids.

Sequenced material: PBMCs or T cells enriched from blood (not recorded which). This TCR was recovered from a woman aged 40 to 50 who had recovered from COVID-19. The chain uses TRBV7-2 and TRBJ1-2; D remains unclear. The CDR3 sequence: CASSFGSVYGYTF. The CDR3 nucleotides read TGTGCCAGCAGCTTCGGTTCGGTCTATGGCTACACCTTC.